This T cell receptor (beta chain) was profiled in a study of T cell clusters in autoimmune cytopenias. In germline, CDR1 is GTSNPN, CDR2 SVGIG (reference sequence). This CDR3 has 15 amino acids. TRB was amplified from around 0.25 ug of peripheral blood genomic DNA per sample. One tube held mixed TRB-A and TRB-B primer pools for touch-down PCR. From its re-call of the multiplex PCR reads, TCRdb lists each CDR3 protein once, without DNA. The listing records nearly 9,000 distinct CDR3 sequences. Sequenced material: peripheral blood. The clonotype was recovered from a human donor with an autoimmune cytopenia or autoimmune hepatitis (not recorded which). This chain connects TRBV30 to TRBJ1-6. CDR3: CAWSVRLILNSPLHF.